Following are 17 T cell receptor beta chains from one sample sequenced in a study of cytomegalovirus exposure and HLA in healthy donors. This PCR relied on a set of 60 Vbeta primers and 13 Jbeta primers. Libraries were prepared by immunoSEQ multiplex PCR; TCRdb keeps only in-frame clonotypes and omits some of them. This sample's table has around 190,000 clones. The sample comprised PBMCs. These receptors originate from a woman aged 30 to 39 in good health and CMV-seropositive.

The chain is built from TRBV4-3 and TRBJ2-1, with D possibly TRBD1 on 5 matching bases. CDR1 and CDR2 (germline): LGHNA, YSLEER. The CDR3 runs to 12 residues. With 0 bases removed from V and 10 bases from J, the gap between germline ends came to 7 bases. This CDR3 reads CASSQEGLEQFF. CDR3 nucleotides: TGCGCCAGCAGCCAAGAGGGGCTCGAGCAGTTCTTC.

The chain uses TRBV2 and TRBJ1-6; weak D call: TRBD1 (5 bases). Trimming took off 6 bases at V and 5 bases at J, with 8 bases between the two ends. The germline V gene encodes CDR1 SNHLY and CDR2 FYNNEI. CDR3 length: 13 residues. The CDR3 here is CASRPGNNSPLHF. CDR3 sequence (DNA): TGTGCCAGCAGGCCAGGGAATAATTCACCCCTCCACTTT. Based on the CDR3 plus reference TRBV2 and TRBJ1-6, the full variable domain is EPEVTQTPSHQVTQMGQEVILRCVPISNHLYFYWYRQILGQKVEFLVSFYNNEISEKSEIFDDQFSVERPDGSNFTLKIRSTKLEDSAMYFCASRPGNNSPLHFGNGTRLTVT.

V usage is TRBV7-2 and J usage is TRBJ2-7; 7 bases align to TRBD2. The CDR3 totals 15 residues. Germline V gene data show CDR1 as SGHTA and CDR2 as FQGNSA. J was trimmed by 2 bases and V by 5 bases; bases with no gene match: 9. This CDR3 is CASSAHGTNPYEQYF. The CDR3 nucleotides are TGTGCCAGCAGCGCCCACGGGACTAACCCCTACGAGCAGTACTTC.

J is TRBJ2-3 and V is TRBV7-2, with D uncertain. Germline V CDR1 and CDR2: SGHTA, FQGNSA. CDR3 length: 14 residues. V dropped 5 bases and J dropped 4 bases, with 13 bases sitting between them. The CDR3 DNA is TGTGCCAGCAGCCCACAACCCCCTCCAGATACGCAGTATTTT. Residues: CASSPQPPPDTQYF.

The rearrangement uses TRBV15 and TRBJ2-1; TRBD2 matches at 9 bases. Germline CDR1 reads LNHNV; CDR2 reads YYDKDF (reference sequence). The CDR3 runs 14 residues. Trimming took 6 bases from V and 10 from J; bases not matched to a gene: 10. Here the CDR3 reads CATRTAILAGEQFF. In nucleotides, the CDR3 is TGTGCCACCAGAACAGCTATCCTAGCGGGAGAGCAGTTCTTC.

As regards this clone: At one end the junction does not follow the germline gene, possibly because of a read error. The CDR3 is CASSIGTSGNTGELFF. Here the CDR3 DNA reads TGTGCCAGCAGCATAGGGACTAGCGGGAACACCGGGGAGCTGTTTTTT. The rearrangement joins TRBV13 to TRBJ2-2; 11 nucleotides agree with TRBD2. Germline values: CDR1 PRHDT, CDR2 FYEKMQ (reference sequence). The CDR3 spans 16 residues.

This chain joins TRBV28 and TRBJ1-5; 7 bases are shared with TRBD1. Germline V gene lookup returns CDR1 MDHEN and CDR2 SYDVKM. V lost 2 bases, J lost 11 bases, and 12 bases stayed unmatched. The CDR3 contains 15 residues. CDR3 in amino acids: CASSLGGQSPRAQHF. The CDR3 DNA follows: TGTGCCAGCAGTTTAGGGGGACAGTCTCCTAGGGCCCAGCATTTT.

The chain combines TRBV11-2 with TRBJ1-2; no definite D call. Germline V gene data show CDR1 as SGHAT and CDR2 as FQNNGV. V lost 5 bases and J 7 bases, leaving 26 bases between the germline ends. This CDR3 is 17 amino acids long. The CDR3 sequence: CASSPLNLSGRSGGYTF. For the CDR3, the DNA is TGTGCCAGCAGCCCCCTTAACCTAAGCGGGCGTTCCGGTGGCTACACCTTC.

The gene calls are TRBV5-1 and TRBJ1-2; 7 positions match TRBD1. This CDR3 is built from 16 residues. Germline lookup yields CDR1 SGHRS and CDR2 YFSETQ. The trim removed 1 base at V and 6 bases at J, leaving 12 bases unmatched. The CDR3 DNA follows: TGCGCCAGCAGCTTGAACTTGGGGGCAGGGGGTGATGGCTACACCTTC. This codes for CASSLNLGAGGDGYTF. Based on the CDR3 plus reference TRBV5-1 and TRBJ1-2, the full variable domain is KAGVTQTPRYLIKTRGQQVTLSCSPISGHRSVSWYQQTPGQGLQFLFEYFSETQRNKGNFPGRFSGRQFSNSRSEMNVSTLELGDSALYLCASSLNLGAGGDGYTFGSGTRLTVV.

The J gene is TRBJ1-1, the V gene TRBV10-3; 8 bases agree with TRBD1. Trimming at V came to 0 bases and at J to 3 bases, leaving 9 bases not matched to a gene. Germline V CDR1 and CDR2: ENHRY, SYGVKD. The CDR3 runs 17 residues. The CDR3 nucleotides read TGTGCCATCAGTGAGTCCGAGGCAGGGGGCATGGACACTGAAGCTTTCTTT. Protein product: CAISESEAGGMDTEAFF.

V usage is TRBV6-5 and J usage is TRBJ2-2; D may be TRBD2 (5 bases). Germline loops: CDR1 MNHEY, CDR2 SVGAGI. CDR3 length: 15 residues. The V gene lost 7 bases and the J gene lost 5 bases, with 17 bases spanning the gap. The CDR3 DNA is TGTGCCAGCACCCTATGGGCGGGTGGTACCGGGGAGCTGTTTTTT. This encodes CASTLWAGGTGELFF.

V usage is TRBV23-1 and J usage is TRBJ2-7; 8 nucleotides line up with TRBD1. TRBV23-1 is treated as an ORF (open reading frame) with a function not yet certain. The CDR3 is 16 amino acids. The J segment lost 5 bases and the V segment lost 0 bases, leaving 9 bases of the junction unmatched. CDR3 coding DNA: TGCGCCAGCAGTCAATCTCGGCAGGGGGCTGTCCACGAGCAGTACTTC. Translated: CASSQSRQGAVHEQYF.

The CDR3 nucleotides read TGTGCCAGCAGCTTAGGACTAGCGGGGATCATCTACGAGCAGTACTTC. Translation gives CASSLGLAGIIYEQYF. The V call is TRBV7-8, the J call TRBJ2-7, with TRBD2 identical over 11 bases. The germline V gene has CDR1 SGHVS and CDR2 FQNEAQ. Trimming cost V 1 base and J 3 bases; bases outside gene matches: 5. CDR3 size: 16 residues.

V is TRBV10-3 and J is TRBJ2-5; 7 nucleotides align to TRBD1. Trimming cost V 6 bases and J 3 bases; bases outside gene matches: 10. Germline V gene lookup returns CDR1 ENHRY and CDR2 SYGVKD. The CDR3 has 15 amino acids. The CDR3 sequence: CAISLTGTAKETQYF. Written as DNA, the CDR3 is TGTGCCATCAGCTTGACCGGGACAGCCAAAGAGACCCAGTACTTC.

CDR3 DNA sequence: TGTGCCAGCAGCCGTACAGGGGATAATCAGCCCCAGCATTTT. It specifies CASSRTGDNQPQHF. The chain recombines TRBV7-9 with TRBJ1-5; TRBD1 matches at 7 bases. CDR1 and CDR2 (germline): SEHNR, FQNEAQ (reference sequence). J gave up 4 bases and V 5 bases, and 5 bases lay outside the gene matches. The CDR3 runs to 14 residues.

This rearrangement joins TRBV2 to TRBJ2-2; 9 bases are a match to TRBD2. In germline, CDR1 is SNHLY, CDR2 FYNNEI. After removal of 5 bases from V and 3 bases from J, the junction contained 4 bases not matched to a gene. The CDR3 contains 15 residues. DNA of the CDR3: TGTGCCAGCAGTAAGCGGGGGGAATACACCGGGGAGCTGTTTTTT. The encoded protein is CASSKRGEYTGELFF.

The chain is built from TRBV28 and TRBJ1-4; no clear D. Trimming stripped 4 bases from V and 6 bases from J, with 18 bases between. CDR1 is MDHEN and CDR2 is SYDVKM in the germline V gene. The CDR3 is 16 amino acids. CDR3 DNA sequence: TGTGCCAGCAGTTCCCTGGCACTCCCAGGTGATGAAAAACTGTTTTTT. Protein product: CASSSLALPGDEKLFF.